The 9 T cell receptor beta chains reported below all come from one sample, sequenced in a study of beta chain features in type 1 diabetes. Sequenced material consisted of expressed TCRB transcripts (all of the isolated RNA was reverse transcribed). The repertoire was sequenced with immunoSEQ multiplex PCR; TCRdb's copy has only in-frame clones and lacks some. This table holds over 500,000 clones, roughly 15% found once. Specimen: naive CD4+ T cells from blood. Receptors originate from a young man in good health.

In regard to this clone: Other nucleotide sequences from this sample produce the same CDR3. The V and J genes are TRBV2 and TRBJ2-7, with unresolved D. Germline V CDR1 and CDR2: SNHLY, FYNNEI. There are 11 residues in the CDR3. V was clipped by 3 bases and J by 6 bases, with 6 bases between them. The DNA for the CDR3 is TGTGCCAGCAGTGAGGCCCGCGAGCAGTACTTC. Protein product: CASSEAREQYF.

This clone was picked up a small number of times. The chain employs TRBV30 and TRBJ2-5; the D is unclear. Germline loops: CDR1 GTSNPN, CDR2 SVGIG (reference sequence). The CDR3 is 16 amino acids. With 0 bases removed from V and 4 bases from J, the gap between germline ends came to 18 bases. The CDR3 loop is CAWSVRGRRKTETQYF. Written as DNA, the CDR3 is TGTGCCTGGAGTGTACGCGGCAGGAGAAAAACAGAGACCCAGTACTTC.

With regard to this clone: An end of the junction does not agree with germline; a read error may underlie this. The chain recombines TRBV9 with TRBJ1-1; D ambiguous. Germline-derived CDR1 and CDR2 are SGDLS and YYNGEE. The CDR3 consists of 12 residues. CDR3 region: CASSVEATKADF. The DNA of the CDR3 is TGTGCCAGCAGCGTAGAGGCGACCAAGGCAGACTTT.

This clone came up a few times. The CDR3 region is CASSPIPTSGGNTDTQYF. As DNA, the CDR3 is TGTGCCAGCTCCCCCATCCCGACTAGCGGGGGAAACACAGATACGCAGTATTTT. The genes are TRBV18 and TRBJ2-3, with TRBD2 identical over 12 bases. The CDR3 length is 18 residues. Germline V gene sequence: CDR1 KGHSH, CDR2 LQKENI. The V segment lost 6 bases and the J segment 2 bases; nucleotides outside the gene matches: 12.

The rearrangement uses TRBV27 and TRBJ1-6; D remains ambiguous. Looked up from germline, CDR1 is MNHEY and CDR2 is SMNVEV (reference sequence). Trimming cost V 7 bases and J 7 bases, with 11 bases left between them. The CDR3 has 13 amino acids. CDR3 nucleotides: TGTGCCAGCACCTCGACGGGAAATTCACCCCTCCACTTT. Translated: CASTSTGNSPLHF.

The chain joins TRBV5-4 to TRBJ1-3; no clear D. Trimming removed 4 bases at V and 4 bases at J, with 12 bases between. This CDR3 comprises 14 residues. CDR1 and CDR2 from the germline V gene are SGHNT and YYREEE (reference sequence). CDR3 in DNA: TGTGCCAGCAGCCCGAAGGAAGAAGGAAACACCATATATTTT. Translated: CASSPKEEGNTIYF.

A few counts support this clone. The chain joins TRBV5-1 to TRBJ2-7; 9 nucleotides align to TRBD1. This CDR3 comprises 15 residues. The V gene end was trimmed by 4 bases and the J gene end by 4 bases; junction bases not matched to a gene: 9. Per germline, CDR1 SGHRS and CDR2 YFSETQ. CDR3 sequence reads: CASSEQGTGLYEQYF. In nucleotides, the CDR3 is TGCGCCAGCAGCGAGCAGGGGACAGGGTTATACGAGCAGTACTTC.

This clone was detected only a few times. The rearrangement joins TRBV7-2 to TRBJ2-7; 8 bases fit TRBD2. With 5 bases clipped from V and 5 bases from J, the junction kept 14 bases outside the gene matches. The CDR3 length is 16 residues. CDR1 is SGHTA, CDR2 FQGNSA, per germline. In DNA, the CDR3 is TGTGCCAGCAGCCCCAGGGGTGGCGGGGGGATCAACGAGCAGTACTTC. It codes for CASSPRGGGGINEQYF.

The chain combines TRBV15 with TRBJ2-3, with D uncertain. Germline CDR1 LNHNV, CDR2 YYDKDF (reference sequence). CDR3 length: 15 residues. Trimming removed 3 bases from V and 3 bases from J, with 13 bases in between. This chain's CDR3 is CATSSRTFGTDTQYF. The CDR3 nucleotides are TGTGCCACCAGCAGTCGAACGTTCGGTACAGATACGCAGTATTTT.